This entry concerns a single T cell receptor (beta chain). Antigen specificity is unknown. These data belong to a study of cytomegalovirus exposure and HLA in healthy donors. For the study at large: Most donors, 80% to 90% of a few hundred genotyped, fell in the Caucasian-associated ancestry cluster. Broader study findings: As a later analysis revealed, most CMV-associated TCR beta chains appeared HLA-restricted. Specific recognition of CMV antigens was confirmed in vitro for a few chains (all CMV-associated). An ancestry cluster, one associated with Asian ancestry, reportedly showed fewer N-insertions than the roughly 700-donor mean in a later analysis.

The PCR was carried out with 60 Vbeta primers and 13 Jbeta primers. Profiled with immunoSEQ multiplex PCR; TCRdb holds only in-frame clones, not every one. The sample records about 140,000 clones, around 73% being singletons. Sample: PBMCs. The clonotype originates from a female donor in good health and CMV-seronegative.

The CDR3 protein is CASRIQGDPGNTIYF. CDR3 DNA: TGTGCCAGCAGGATACAGGGGGACCCTGGAAACACCATATATTTT. The gene calls are TRBV27 and TRBJ1-3, with 8 bases lining up with TRBD1. The junction had 6 bases not matched to a gene; V was cut back by 6 bases and J by 2 bases. CDR3 length: 15 residues. Germline V gives CDR1 MNHEY, CDR2 SMNVEV (reference sequence).